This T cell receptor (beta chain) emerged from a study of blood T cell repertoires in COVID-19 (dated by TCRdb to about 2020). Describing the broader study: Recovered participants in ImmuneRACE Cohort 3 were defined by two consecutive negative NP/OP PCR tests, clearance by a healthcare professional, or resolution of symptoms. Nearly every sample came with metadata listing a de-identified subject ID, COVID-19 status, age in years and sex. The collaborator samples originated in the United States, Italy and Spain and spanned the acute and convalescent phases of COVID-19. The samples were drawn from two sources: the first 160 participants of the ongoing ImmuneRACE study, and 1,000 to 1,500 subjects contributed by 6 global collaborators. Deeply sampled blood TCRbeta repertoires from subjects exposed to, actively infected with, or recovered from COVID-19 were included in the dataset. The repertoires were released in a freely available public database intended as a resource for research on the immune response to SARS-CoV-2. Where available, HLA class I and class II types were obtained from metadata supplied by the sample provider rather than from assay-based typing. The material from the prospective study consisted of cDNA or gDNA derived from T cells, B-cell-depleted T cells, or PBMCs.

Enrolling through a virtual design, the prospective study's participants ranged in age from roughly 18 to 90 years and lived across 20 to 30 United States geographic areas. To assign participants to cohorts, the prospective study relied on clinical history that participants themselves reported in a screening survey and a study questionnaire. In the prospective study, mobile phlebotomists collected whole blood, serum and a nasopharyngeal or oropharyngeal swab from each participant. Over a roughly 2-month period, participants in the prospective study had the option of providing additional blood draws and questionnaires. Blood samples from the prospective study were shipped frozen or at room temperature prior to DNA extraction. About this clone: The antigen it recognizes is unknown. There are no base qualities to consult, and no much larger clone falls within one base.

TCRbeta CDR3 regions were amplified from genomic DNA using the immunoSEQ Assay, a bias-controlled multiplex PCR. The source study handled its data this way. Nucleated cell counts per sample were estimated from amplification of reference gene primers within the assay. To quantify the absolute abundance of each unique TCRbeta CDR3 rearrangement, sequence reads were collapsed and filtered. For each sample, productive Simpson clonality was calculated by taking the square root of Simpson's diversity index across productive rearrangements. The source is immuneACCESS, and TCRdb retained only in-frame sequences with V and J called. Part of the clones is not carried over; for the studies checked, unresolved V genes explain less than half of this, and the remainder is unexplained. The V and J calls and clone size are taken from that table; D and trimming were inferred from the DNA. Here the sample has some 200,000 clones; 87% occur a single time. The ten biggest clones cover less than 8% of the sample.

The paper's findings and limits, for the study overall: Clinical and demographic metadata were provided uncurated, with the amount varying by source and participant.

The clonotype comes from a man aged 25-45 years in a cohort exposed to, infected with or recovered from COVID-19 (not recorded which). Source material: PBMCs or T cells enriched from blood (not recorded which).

The CDR3 region has the sequence CASSGQGVSEQYF. The DNA reads as follows: TGTGCCAGCTCCGGACAGGGAGTAAGCGAGCAGTACTTC. Recombination linked TRBV18 to TRBJ2-7, with 8 bases in between that match TRBD1. Taken from cysteine to phenylalanine, the CDR3 has 13 residues. Solely the CDR3 DNA is kept, with 39 bases framed from the first base. Ends trimmed: V by 6 bases, J by 6 bases; bases unmatched to a gene: 7. Per the germline V gene, KGHSH is the CDR1 and LQKENI is the CDR2.